This TCR beta chain was observed in a study of T cell changes during pregnancy in multiple sclerosis. The V end lost 1 base, the J end lost 3 bases, and 5 bases lay between the germline ends. Per the germline V gene, CDR1 is SGHRS and CDR2 is YFSETQ. This CDR3 spans 13 amino acids. TCRdb's copy holds only in-frame clones and misses some; the assay was immunoSEQ multiplex PCR. Of 70,000 to 80,000 clones listed, approximately 90% are singletons. The source was peripheral blood, collected before pregnancy. This chain joins TRBV5-1 and TRBJ2-1; D not resolved. This receptor was obtained from a female donor with multiple sclerosis, enrolled in a pregnancy study. Here the CDR3 DNA reads TGCGCCAGCAGCTTGAACAGCTACAATGAGCAGTTCTTC. This encodes CASSLNSYNEQFF.